This T cell receptor beta chain stems from a study of PD-1 blockade in classical Hodgkin lymphoma (dated by TCRdb to 2019 to 2021). Concerning the study at large: Nivolumab dosing was 3 mg/kg intravenously every 2 weeks, continuing until either disease progression or unacceptable toxicity. To define a peripheral blood immune signature of response to PD-1 blockade in classical Hodgkin lymphoma, the study combined TCR beta sequencing with CyTOF. The investigation overall reported the following: The study covered only a single clinical trial cohort, and the causes of the repertoire differences, possibly disease activity or prior therapy, were still not defined. Baseline TCR diversity was reported to be lower in newly diagnosed patients than in healthy donors, and even lower in relapsed/refractory patients. Lower diversity was observed in patients in whom nivolumab was started less than 1 year after ASCT, and these patients were excluded from later analyses so that confounding by immune reconstitution would be avoided. Among trial patients, those achieving complete response had baseline diversity similar to that of newly diagnosed patients, while diversity was significantly lower in partial responders and progressors. A significant rise by C4D1 was seen in CD4+ but not CD8+ TCR diversity (p=0.0027 vs p=0.16), with the rise being most apparent in complete responders (p=0.02).

The sample's time point label is to be understood as: cycle 4 day 1 (C4D1), after less than 7 weeks of nivolumab. Every trial patient had relapsed following autologous stem cell transplantation, and prior brentuximab vedotin exposure was what differed among cohorts A, B and C. A total of around 60 patients with relapsed/refractory classical Hodgkin lymphoma made up the trial cohort, and each patient's best overall response was complete response, partial response or progressive disease. Trial patients were treated with single-agent nivolumab in the multi-cohort phase II CheckMate 205 trial. An independent review committee assessed best overall response by applying the 2007 International Working Group response criteria. Trial PBMCs were obtained immediately prior to nivolumab initiation (C1D1) and on therapy at cycle 2 day 1 and cycle 4 day 1. Peripheral blood was collected in 8 mL Vacutainer Cell Preparation Tubes, from which PBMCs were isolated by centrifugation and then cryopreserved.

The V and J ends are trimmed by 3 bases and 5 bases, leaving 26 bases between them. CDR3 length: 18 amino acids, cysteine to phenylalanine. The entry retains the CDR3 DNA only, 54 bases that are in frame from base 1. As to this clone: Its antigen is unknown. There are no base qualities to consult, and no much larger clone falls within one base.

Genomic DNA was extracted with the Qiagen DNeasy kit from unsorted PBMCs and from negatively selected CD4+ and CD8+ fractions. Amplification of TCR beta CDR3 regions was done by immunoSEQ multiplex PCR with primers that anneal to V and J segments. Amplification bias was minimized using a synthetic immune receptor repertoire, and residual bias was removed computationally after sequencing. The source study handled its data this way. Repertoire diversity was quantified as the Shannon entropy index using custom Python scripts. Unsorted, CD4+ and CD8+ repertoires were examined separately, except in combined analyses, for which CD4+ and CD8+ sequences were merged in silico. A clone was considered expanded if an increase in frequency of at least 2-fold after treatment relative to C1D1 was found, and a pseudocount of 0.5 was applied to clones undetected at baseline. Clones with 0 or 1 copy at C1D1 were classified as singleton clones, and clones with 2 or more copies were classified as non-singleton clones. Clones expanded in unsorted samples were assigned a CD4+, CD8+ or unknown annotation through matching of protein sequences in sorted samples from the same patient. Wilcoxon tests on paired samples were used to test diversity changes from C1D1 to C4D1. TCRdb limited this immuneACCESS table to in-frame rearrangements with V and J called. A share of clones is missing; checked studies link under half to unresolved V genes, and the rest is unexplained. V and J calls and clone size are copied from that table; D and trimming were computed from the DNA. The sample contains 40,000 to 55,000 clones, around 80% of them found a single time. The top ten clonotypes cover more than 35% of the sample.

The sequence joins TRBV5-3 to TRBJ1-1, and TRBD1 may be the D gene, going by 5 matching bases. TRBV5-3 carries the ORF label, with uncertain function. The sequences come from peripheral blood mononuclear cells (PBMCs), collected before the fourth cycle of nivolumab. The TCR was taken from a human donor with classical Hodgkin lymphoma. The nucleotide sequence is TGTGCCAGAAGCTCCTCGGGGGTTAAGGTCCATGGATTGACTGAAGCTTTCTTT. Translation gives CARSSSGVKVHGLTEAFF.